These 14 T cell receptor beta chains came from one sample sequenced in a study of persistence of HIV-infected CD4 T cells. Sequencing used immunoSEQ version 4 in survey mode. Here immunoSEQ multiplex PCR was the method, and the copy in TCRdb shows in-frame clones only, minus some. The sample records tens of thousands of clones, under 80% being singletons. These receptors lack a known antigen. The stimulus was an HIV-1 Gag 15-mer peptide pool, about 1 ug/peptide/mL. Sorting of responding CD4+ T cells relied on upregulated CD40 ligand together with CD69. Sample: CD4+ T cells sorted from PBMCs after approximately 19-hour stimulation, taken from a patient who received antiretroviral therapy. These receptors were obtained from an adult man with HIV who was CMV-seropositive.

The V gene is TRBV20-1, the J gene TRBJ1-4; D remains unclear. The CDR3 length is 15 residues. Germline V gene lookup returns CDR1 DFQATT and CDR2 SNEGSKA (reference sequence). V was pared by 3 bases and J by 0 bases, with 11 bases between. This CDR3 is CSASKRSTTNEKLFF. The CDR3 bases are TGCAGTGCTAGTAAAAGGAGTACAACTAATGAAAAACTGTTTTTT.

This chain uses TRBV10-3 with TRBJ1-2, with D perhaps TRBD1 (6 bases). The CDR3 sequence is 15 residues long. The germline V gene encodes CDR1 ENHRY and CDR2 SYGVKD. With 7 bases removed from V and 3 bases from J, the gap between germline ends came to 18 bases. The DNA of the CDR3 is TGTGCCATCACCCGGAACAGGGACGTCGACTATGGCTACACCTTC. Its protein is CAITRNRDVDYGYTF.

The chain couples TRBV5-6 to TRBJ2-1; 8 nucleotides line up with TRBD1. Trimming removed 3 bases from V and 6 bases from J; junction bases left unmatched: 8. Germline V lookup: CDR1 SGHDT, CDR2 YYEEEE. CDR3 length equals 15 residues. The CDR3 coding sequence is TGTGCCAGCAGCTGGCGGACAGGGTACGGCAATGAGCAGTTCTTC. Translation gives CASSWRTGYGNEQFF.

This clone was counted a few times. The gene calls are TRBV11-3 and TRBJ2-1; 9 bases fit TRBD1. CDR1 is SGHNT, CDR2 YENEEA, per germline. J lost 8 bases, V lost 3 bases, and 14 bases had no gene match. The CDR3 has 17 amino acids. CDR3 sequence reads: CASSLGDRAKSGDEQFF. The DNA for the CDR3 is TGTGCCAGCAGCTTGGGGGACAGGGCTAAATCGGGGGATGAGCAGTTCTTC.

V and J are TRBV6-5 and TRBJ2-1; D remains unclear. Germline V gene sequence: CDR1 MNHEY, CDR2 SVGAGI. This CDR3 is 14 amino acids long. V was shortened by 5 bases and J by 1 base, with 9 bases between the two germline ends. The CDR3 here is CASSPRRSYNEQFF. CDR3 nucleotide sequence: TGTGCCAGCAGTCCCCGTCGGTCCTACAATGAGCAGTTCTTC.

The chain combines TRBV2 with TRBJ2-1, with D hard to call. The ends were cut back, 1 base at V and 4 bases at J, with 5 bases in the middle. CDR3 length: 13 residues. The germline V gene has CDR1 SNHLY and CDR2 FYNNEI. The CDR3 here is CASSEGRYNEQFF. CDR3 bases: TGTGCCAGCAGTGAAGGGCGGTACAATGAGCAGTTCTTC.

This chain connects TRBV7-3 to TRBJ1-1; D uncertain. The germline V and J ends were trimmed by 11 bases and 1 base, with 35 bases remaining between them. The CDR3 loop spans 20 amino acids. Germline V gene lookup returns CDR1 SGHTA and CDR2 FQGTGA. This chain's CDR3 is CAHKLMGLRRPWKQNTEAFF. The CDR3 nucleotides are TGTGCCCACAAATTAATGGGCCTCAGGCGGCCCTGGAAGCAGAACACTGAAGCTTTCTTT.

The V gene is TRBV10-1, the J gene TRBJ2-1; TRBD2 aligns across 11 bases. The CDR3 extends over 14 amino acids. With V trimmed by 5 bases and J by 7 bases, 4 bases remained unmatched. Germline V lookup: CDR1 WNHNN, CDR2 SYGVQD (reference sequence). Here the CDR3 reads CASSLAGGLNEQFF. DNA of the CDR3: TGCGCCAGCAGTCTAGCGGGGGGTTTGAATGAGCAGTTCTTC.

This sequence joins TRBV18 and TRBJ1-5, with D perhaps matching TRBD1 (6 bases). CDR1 and CDR2 from the germline V gene are KGHSH and LQKENI. The ends were cut back, 1 base at V and 3 bases at J, with 13 bases in the middle. This CDR3 is built from 16 residues. CDR3 DNA sequence: TGTGCCAGCTCACCACTTAGGACAGAGAACAATCAGCCCCAGCATTTT. Protein: CASSPLRTENNQPQHF. The full variable domain, in which reference TRBV18 and TRBJ1-5 provide the parts outside the CDR3, is NAGVMQNPRHLVRRRGQEARLRCSPMKGHSHVYWYRQLPEEGLKFMVYLQKENIIDESGMPKERFSAEFPKEGPSILRIQQVVRGDSAAYFCASSPLRTENNQPQHFGDGTRLSIL.

This chain uses TRBV27 with TRBJ2-2; 8 bases are shared with TRBD1. V lost 2 bases to trimming and J lost 0 bases; unmatched junction nucleotides: 5. Germline lookup yields CDR1 MNHEY and CDR2 SMNVEV (reference sequence). This CDR3 contains 17 residues. The CDR3 DNA is TGTGCCAGCAGTTTACGCTCCAGGGGGCCGAACACCGGGGAGCTGTTTTTT. Translation gives CASSLRSRGPNTGELFF.

This chain connects TRBV5-1 to TRBJ2-1, with D tentatively TRBD2 (7 bases). CDR3 size: 15 residues. Trimming pared 4 bases from V and 7 bases from J, leaving 18 bases between. Germline V lookup: CDR1 SGHRS, CDR2 YFSETQ. The CDR3 protein is CASSQIPGGQNEQFF. CDR3 sequence (DNA): TGCGCCAGCAGCCAAATTCCGGGGGGCCAGAATGAGCAGTTCTTC.

J is TRBJ1-1 and V is TRBV29-1, with TRBD1 identical over 9 bases. The CDR3 extends over 12 amino acids. Trimming removed 7 bases from V and 3 bases from J; junction bases left unmatched: 3. Germline loops: CDR1 SQVTM, CDR2 ANQGSEA. CDR3 residues: CSGRQGDTEAFF. The CDR3, as DNA: TGCAGCGGACGACAGGGGGACACTGAAGCTTTCTTT. The full variable domain, completed using reference TRBV29-1 and TRBJ1-1, is SAVISQKPSRDICQRGTSLTIQCQVDSQVTMMFWYRQQPGQSLTLIATANQGSEATYESGFVIDKFPISRPNLTFSTLTVSNMSPEDSSIYLCSGRQGDTEAFFGQGTRLTVV.

This clone has a handful of counts. This chain joins TRBV6-1 and TRBJ2-3, with D unresolved. The germline V and J ends were trimmed by 1 base and 1 base, with 6 bases remaining between them. This CDR3 comprises 14 residues. The germline gives CDR1 MNHNS, CDR2 SASEGT. In nucleotides, the CDR3 is TGTGCCAGCAGTGAAGAGGTCCGCACAGATACGCAGTATTTT. This gives the protein CASSEEVRTDTQYF.

This rearrangement joins TRBV2 to TRBJ1-3; D ambiguous. This CDR3 region has 14 residues. Trimming took off 2 bases at V and 6 bases at J, with 11 bases between the two ends. Germline CDR1 reads SNHLY; CDR2 reads FYNNEI. The chain's CDR3 is CASSEMVFANTIYF. In DNA form, the CDR3 reads TGTGCCAGCAGTGAAATGGTATTTGCAAACACCATATATTTT.